The TCR beta chain described here comes from a study of T cells in Graves' hyperthyroidism and ophthalmopathy. RNA transcripts provided the source from which TCR beta CDR3 regions were amplified. First-round RT-PCR of the TCR CDR3 relied on the HTBI primer set. TCRdb used MiXCR to reprocess the multiplex PCR reads, holding one entry per CDR3 protein. Seen here are more than 350,000 distinct CDR3 sequences, approximately 14% observed once, and the top ten hold 15% to 20%. Fresh peripheral blood, about 9.6 ml, yielded the PBMCs. Study outcomes and limitations: Most clonotypes expanded in the thyroid (above 0.001) were also present in blood.

This clonotype was seen a few times. Its antigen is unknown. Deletions cut 7 bases from V and 0 bases from J, with 10 bases between. CDR3 length: 14 residues. Specimen: blood. The V and J genes are TRBV12-3 or TRBV12-4 and TRBJ1-3, with D hard to call. The sequence was obtained from a woman in her 30s with Graves' ophthalmopathy. The CDR3 sequence is CASTASISGNTIYF. CDR3 nucleotide sequence: TGTGCCAGCACGGCGAGTATCTCTGGAAACACCATATATTTT.